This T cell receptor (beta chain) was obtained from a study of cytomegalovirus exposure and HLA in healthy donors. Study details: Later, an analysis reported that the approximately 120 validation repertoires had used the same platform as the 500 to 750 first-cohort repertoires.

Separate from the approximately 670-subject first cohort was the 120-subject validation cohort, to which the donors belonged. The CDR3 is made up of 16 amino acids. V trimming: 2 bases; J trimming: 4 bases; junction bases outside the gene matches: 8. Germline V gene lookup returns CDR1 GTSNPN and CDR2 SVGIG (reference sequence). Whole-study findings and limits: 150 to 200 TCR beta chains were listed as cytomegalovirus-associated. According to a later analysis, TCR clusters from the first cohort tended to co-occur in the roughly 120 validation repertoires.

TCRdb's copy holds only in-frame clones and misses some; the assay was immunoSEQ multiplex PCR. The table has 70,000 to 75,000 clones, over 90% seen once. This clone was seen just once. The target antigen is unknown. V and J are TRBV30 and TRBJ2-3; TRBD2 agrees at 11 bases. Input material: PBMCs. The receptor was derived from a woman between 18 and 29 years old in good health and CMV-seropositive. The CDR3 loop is CAWSSLLAGGPDTQYF. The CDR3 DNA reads TGTGCCTGGAGTTCTCTATTAGCGGGAGGGCCAGATACGCAGTATTTT.